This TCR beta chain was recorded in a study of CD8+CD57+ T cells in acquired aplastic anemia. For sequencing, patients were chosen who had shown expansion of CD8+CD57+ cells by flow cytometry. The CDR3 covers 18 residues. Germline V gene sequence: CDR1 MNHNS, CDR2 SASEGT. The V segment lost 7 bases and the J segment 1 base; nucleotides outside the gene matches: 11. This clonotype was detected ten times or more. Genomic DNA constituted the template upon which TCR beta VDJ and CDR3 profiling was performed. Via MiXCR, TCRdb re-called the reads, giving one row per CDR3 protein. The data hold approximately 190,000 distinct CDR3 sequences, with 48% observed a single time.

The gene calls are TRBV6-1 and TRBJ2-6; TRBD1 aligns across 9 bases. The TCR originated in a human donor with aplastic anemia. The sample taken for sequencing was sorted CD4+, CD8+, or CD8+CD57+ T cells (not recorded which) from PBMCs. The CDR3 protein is CASTQSGTGWSGANVLTF. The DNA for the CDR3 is TGTGCCAGCACCCAGTCCGGGACAGGGTGGTCTGGGGCCAACGTCCTGACTTTC.